These T cell receptor beta chains were read from a single sample in a study of cytomegalovirus exposure and HLA in healthy donors. Measured with immunoSEQ multiplex PCR; TCRdb has only the in-frame clones, and not every one. This sample has 150,000 to 200,000 clones, with around 82% found just once. Sequenced material: PBMCs. All receptors come from a man in his forties in good health and CMV-seronegative. The CDR3 runs from the conserved cysteine through the conserved F or W. Fields, in order: clone size, D gene, J gene, V gene, CDR3 DNA, CDR3 protein. D genes are given only for firm matches. Some rows mark clone size as missing; the rest say once, few, many or name a class of expanded clone.

size: -
D: TRBD1
J: TRBJ2-5
V: TRBV6-6
DNA: TGTGCCAGCAGTTACTTCGGGACAGGGTTTCAAGAGACCCAGTACTTC
CDR3: CASSYFGTGFQETQYF

size: -
D: TRBD1
J: TRBJ1-2
V: TRBV7-2
DNA: TGTGCCAGCAGCACCCAGACAGGGGCTATCCTGGTTGGCTACACCTTC
CDR3: CASSTQTGAILVGYTF

size: -
D: -
J: TRBJ2-7
V: TRBV11-2
DNA: TGTGCCAGCAGACTGACTAGTTTGACCTACGAGCAGTACTTC
CDR3: CASRLTSLTYEQYF

size: -
D: TRBD1
J: TRBJ1-5
V: TRBV19
DNA: TGTGCCAGTAGTAAAAAACTCCTAACCCGGGACAGGGTAAGCAATCAGCCCCAGCATTTT
CDR3: CASSKKLLTRDRVSNQPQHF

size: -
D: -
J: TRBJ1-4
V: TRBV6-4
DNA: TGTGCCAGCAGTGGATTCGAGGCCCGGTTTTTT
CDR3: CASSGFEARFF

size: once
D: TRBD1
J: TRBJ1-1
V: TRBV13
DNA: TGTGCCAGCAGCTTAGCGGGAGGGACAGGGGGCGTCAGGACTGAAGCTTTCTTT
CDR3: CASSLAGGTGGVRTEAFF

size: -
D: TRBD1
J: TRBJ2-1
V: TRBV5-1
DNA: TGCGCCAGTGGACAGGGGTCCTACAATGAGCAGTTCTTC
CDR3: CASGQGSYNEQFF

size: -
D: -
J: TRBJ2-5
V: TRBV7-9
DNA: TGTGCCAGCAGCCTCCCCCGGGGAGAGACCCAGTACTTC
CDR3: CASSLPRGETQYF

size: -
D: -
J: TRBJ1-1
V: TRBV5-4
DNA: TGTGCCAGCAGCTTGTTTCCGGGAACGCCAACTGAAGCTTTCTTT
CDR3: CASSLFPGTPTEAFF

size: -
D: TRBD1
J: TRBJ2-2
V: TRBV6-1
DNA: TGTGCCAGCAGTGAAGCGCAAACAACAGGGGGTGGCGGGGAGCTGTTTTTT
CDR3: CASSEAQTTGGGGELFF

size: -
D: TRBD1
J: TRBJ1-4
V: TRBV5-1
DNA: TGCGCCAGCAGACGGGGACAGGGGGGACGAGAGACTAATGAAAAACTGTTTTTT
CDR3: CASRRGQGGRETNEKLFF

size: -
D: TRBD2
J: TRBJ2-7
V: TRBV30
DNA: TGTGCCTGGAAAGCAATAGCGGGAGGGCCCTACGAGCAGTACTTC
CDR3: CAWKAIAGGPYEQYF

size: -
D: -
J: TRBJ1-1
V: TRBV7-2
DNA: TGTGCCAGCAGCGTACAGGGTTGGACTGAAGCTTTCTTT
CDR3: CASSVQGWTEAFF

size: -
D: -
J: TRBJ1-1
V: TRBV11-2
DNA: TGTGCCAGCAGCTCCCGACAGGCAGGGCCTGAAGCTTTCTTT
CDR3: CASSSRQAGPEAFF

size: -
D: TRBD1
J: TRBJ2-2
V: TRBV18
DNA: TGTGCCAGCTCACCATCCGGGACAGGGGGCTTCGGGGAGCTGTTTTTT
CDR3: CASSPSGTGGFGELFF

size: once
D: -
J: TRBJ1-4
V: TRBV10-2
DNA: TGCGCCAGCAGTGAACTGGGGGCGTGGGAAAAACTGTTTTTT
CDR3: CASSELGAWEKLFF

size: -
D: TRBD2
J: TRBJ2-1
V: TRBV7-9
DNA: TGTGCCAGCAGCTTAGGCGGGGGGTACAATGAGCAGTTCTTC
CDR3: CASSLGGGYNEQFF

size: -
D: -
J: TRBJ1-6
V: TRBV2
DNA: TGTGCCAGCCGCCCGGGTTTAGGCTCACCCCTCCACTTT
CDR3: CASRPGLGSPLHF

size: -
D: TRBD2
J: TRBJ2-5
V: TRBV9
DNA: TGTGCCAGCAGCGTATGGAGCGGGGAGATACAAGAGACCCAGTACTTC
CDR3: CASSVWSGEIQETQYF

size: -
D: -
J: TRBJ1-6
V: TRBV7-8
DNA: TGTGCCAGCAGCTTGGTCCAGGGTTACAATTCACCCCTCCACTTT
CDR3: CASSLVQGYNSPLHF

size: -
D: -
J: TRBJ2-5
V: TRBV19
DNA: TGTGCCAGTAGTACCCGGGACTACCAAGAGACCCAGTACTTC
CDR3: CASSTRDYQETQYF

size: -
D: -
J: TRBJ1-5
V: TRBV7-2
DNA: TGTGCCAGCAGCTCCGTGCCACCTAGCAATCGGCCCCAGCATTTT
CDR3: CASSSVPPSNRPQHF

size: -
D: TRBD1
J: TRBJ1-2
V: TRBV15
DNA: TGTGCCACCAGCAGAGGACAGGGGGCAAAAGGCTACACCTTC
CDR3: CATSRGQGAKGYTF

size: -
D: -
J: TRBJ2-1
V: TRBV5-1
DNA: TGCGCCAGCAGCTTGGTCGCGGGCGGTTACAATGAGCAGTTCTTC
CDR3: CASSLVAGGYNEQFF

size: -
D: -
J: TRBJ2-5
V: TRBV7-8
DNA: TGTGCCAGCAGCCTGGACCGACAGTACGAGGAGACCCAGTACTTC
CDR3: CASSLDRQYEETQYF

size: -
D: -
J: TRBJ1-5
V: TRBV6-6
DNA: TGTGCCAGCAGTGACCGACAGGTGGGGGAGCCCCAGCATTTT
CDR3: CASSDRQVGEPQHF

size: few
D: -
J: TRBJ1-1
V: TRBV19
DNA: TGTGCCAGTACCTGGCGGGGAGACACTGAAGCTTTCTTT
CDR3: CASTWRGDTEAFF

size: -
D: -
J: TRBJ2-5
V: TRBV7-2
DNA: TGTGCCAGCAGCCAACTAGGGACCCAGTACTTC
CDR3: CASSQLGTQYF

size: -
D: TRBD1
J: TRBJ1-5
V: TRBV6-1
DNA: TGTGCCAGCAGTGAGGTCGGGACAGGGGCATGGCAGCCCCAGCATTTT
CDR3: CASSEVGTGAWQPQHF

size: -
D: -
J: TRBJ2-2
V: TRBV5-1
DNA: TGCGCCAGCAGATTGGGAACTCTCGCGAACACCGGGGAGCTGTTTTTT
CDR3: CASRLGTLANTGELFF

size: -
D: -
J: TRBJ2-3
V: TRBV5-1
DNA: TGCGCCAGCAGCTTGAATACAGGGAATCCAGATACGCAGTATTTT
CDR3: CASSLNTGNPDTQYF

size: -
D: -
J: TRBJ2-3
V: TRBV7-9
DNA: TGTGCCAGCAGCTCGTGGACTAATACAGATACGCAGTATTTT
CDR3: CASSSWTNTDTQYF

size: once
D: -
J: TRBJ2-7
V: TRBV7-6
DNA: TGTGCCAGCAGCAAGGGACTCTCCTACGAGCAGTACTTC
CDR3: CASSKGLSYEQYF

size: -
D: TRBD1
J: TRBJ2-2
V: TRBV7-8
DNA: TGTGCCAGCAGCTTAGCGGTACAGGGGACGAACACCGGGGAGCTGTTTTTT
CDR3: CASSLAVQGTNTGELFF

size: -
D: -
J: TRBJ2-7
V: TRBV7-6
DNA: TGTGCCAGCAGCTTAATGGGCAGATCCTACGAGCAGTACTTC
CDR3: CASSLMGRSYEQYF

size: -
D: TRBD1
J: TRBJ1-6
V: TRBV7-8
DNA: TGTGCCAGCAGCCCCCGCCAGGGGGCAGGGTCACCCCTCCACTTT
CDR3: CASSPRQGAGSPLHF

size: -
D: -
J: TRBJ2-5
V: TRBV29-1
DNA: TGCAGCGTTGACGAGAATCAAGAGACCCAGTACTTC
CDR3: CSVDENQETQYF

size: -
D: TRBD2
J: TRBJ2-1
V: TRBV16
DNA: TGTGCCAGCAGCCAATATCGGCGGGAGTACAATGAGCAGTTCTTC
CDR3: CASSQYRREYNEQFF

size: -
D: -
J: TRBJ1-2
V: TRBV6-5
DNA: TGTGCCAGCAGTATCCCAGGGGATGGCTACACCTTC
CDR3: CASSIPGDGYTF

size: -
D: TRBD2
J: TRBJ2-1
V: TRBV5-4
DNA: TGTGCCAGCAGCTCGGGGACTAGCGGGAACCACAATGAGCAGTTCTTC
CDR3: CASSSGTSGNHNEQFF

size: -
D: -
J: TRBJ1-2
V: TRBV18
DNA: TGTGCCAGCTCACCCCGGGCGGGGGGCTACACCTTC
CDR3: CASSPRAGGYTF

size: -
D: -
J: TRBJ1-2
V: TRBV29-1
DNA: TGCAGCGCGCTTTGGGGCCCTGGCTACACCTTC
CDR3: CSALWGPGYTF

size: -
D: TRBD1
J: TRBJ2-3
V: TRBV6-6
DNA: TGTGCCAGCAGTTACGACAGGGAATACACAGATACGCAGTATTTT
CDR3: CASSYDREYTDTQYF

size: -
D: -
J: TRBJ1-6
V: TRBV7-9
DNA: TGTGCCAGCAGTGTAAGGACAGACAATTCACCCCTCCACTTT
CDR3: CASSVRTDNSPLHF

size: -
D: -
J: TRBJ2-4
V: TRBV7-8
DNA: TGTGCCAGCAGCTTCAGCAGGGGATCAAAAAACATTCAGTACTTC
CDR3: CASSFSRGSKNIQYF

size: -
D: -
J: TRBJ1-2
V: TRBV4-3
DNA: TGCGCCAGCAGCCAATTCAGGGGTGACCGCTATGGCTACACCTTC
CDR3: CASSQFRGDRYGYTF